This TCR beta chain was sequenced during a study of CD8 T cells in Susac syndrome. This CDR3 is 10 amino acids long. CDR1 and CDR2 from the germline V gene are SNHLY and FYNNEI. Trimming stripped 3 bases from V and 7 bases from J, with 3 bases between. RNA, at about 0.5 to 1 ug, was reverse transcribed with random hexamers. MiXCR was run by TCRdb on the immunoSEQ multiplex PCR reads, yielding one entry per CDR3 protein. The repertoire includes around 200,000 distinct CDR3 sequences, around 94% of them detected once, and around 0.094% sits in the top ten. This receptor was obtained from a human donor with Susac syndrome. This chain connects TRBV2 to TRBJ1-1, with unresolved D. The sequenced material came from CD4+ T cells from PBMCs. The CDR3 region has the DNA TGTGCCAGCAGTGAGCTTGAAGCTTTCTTT. Protein product: CASSELEAFF.